This TCR beta chain comes out of a study of T cells in Graves' hyperthyroidism and ophthalmopathy (dated by TCRdb to between 2018 and 2021). With regard to the full study: Peripheral blood samples were taken at the time of initial diagnosis, prior to any treatment. Following sampling, methimazole starting at 30 mg daily was given to hyperthyroidism patients, and high-dose intravenous methylprednisolone was given to ophthalmopathy patients. An independent validation cohort of some 18 hyperthyroidism patients and about 15 patients who later progressed to ophthalmopathy tested prospective prediction of ophthalmopathy. TCR V-J signatures able to tell the groups apart were searched for in a discovery cohort of approximately 95 patients, of whom about 40 had Graves' ophthalmopathy and roughly 57 had stable Graves' hyperthyroidism. In more than 5 Graves' hyperthyroidism patients, the study also compared T-cell repertoires from thyroid tissue with T-cell repertoires from blood. TCR Vbeta CDR3 sequencing of roughly 140 peripheral blood samples (approximately 44 ophthalmopathy, some 75 hyperthyroidism and roughly 17 progressor patients) is reported in the paper. The 75 to 100 discovery patients were divided at random into training and test sets in a 7:3 ratio. General findings and caveats noted by the study authors: A model built on a 13 V-J signature distinguished ophthalmopathy from stable hyperthyroidism, reaching over 85% sensitivity and about 81% specificity in cross-validation and 80%/75% in testing. Most expanded thyroid clonotypes (frequency above 0.001) were also found in blood, which suggests that blood repertoires may mirror thyroid immune responses. In validation, the model predicted progression to ophthalmopathy with roughly 66% sensitivity and 72% to 85% specificity, a median of around six months before onset. No statistical method was used to fix the sample size in advance, and group allocation was not hidden from the investigators.

Stable Graves' hyperthyroidism was defined as the absence of progression to ophthalmopathy over 18 months of follow-up. Hyperthyroidism patients were aged 18 to 65 years and newly diagnosed, with disease duration of less than 2 months. Any patient with an uncontrolled infection, another autoimmune disease, pregnancy or lactation was excluded. Diagnoses were established on the basis of clinical symptoms, serum thyroxine and TRAb, thyroid ultrasound, and orbital computed tomography. Ficoll-Paque density gradient centrifugation was used to isolate PBMCs from 9.5 to 10 ml of fresh peripheral blood. Total RNA was extracted using Trizol reagent, and RNA quality was assessed on an Agilent 2100 Bioanalyzer. The TCR beta CDR3 regions were amplified from the RNA transcripts. A first-round RT-PCR of the TCR CDR3 used the HTBI primer set with the Qiagen OneStep RT-PCR kit. The libraries were constructed in a second round of multiplex PCR and then size-selected and purified. The libraries were sequenced on an Illumina HiSeq2000 using paired-end 100 bp reads. Concerning the study's data processing: SOAPnuke was used to process the raw data, throwing out any read that contained adapters or uncalled bases, had a mean Phred below 15, or lacked an exact constant-primer or identifier match. COPE v1.2.5 was used to merge the high-quality paired reads, and each unique nucleotide sequence was defined as a clonotype. MiTCR v1.1 was used to align the clonotypes against IMGT TRBV, TRBD and TRBJ reference segments. Analysis was restricted to V-J combinations with a frequency above 0.0001, which covered roughly 99% of repertoires. A TCS score was defined as the ratio of F50 (clonal expansion) to E x V (chaos), with BLOSUM62-based TCRdist applied between CDR3 peptides within each V-J. Welch's t-statistics and random forest reduced 500 to 650 V-J features to 13, which were used in a naive Bayes classifier (R e1071). TCRdb reanalyzed the raw reads on its own, using fastp at Q25 for trimming and MiXCR for clone calling, and kept in-frame beta chains. CDR3 protein sequences are deduplicated, and each keeps its most common genes and DNA. In this record, the V and J calls reflect TCRdb's handling and not the investigators' own analysis. The sample includes a few hundred thousand distinct CDR3 sequences, with about 15% observed a single time. The leading ten clones occupy roughly 50% of the sample.

This clonotype was recorded at least ten times. What antigen it recognizes has not been identified. No base-level quality is on record; no much larger clone is a single base apart. Material: blood. This clonotype was sampled from a woman aged 45-65 years with Graves' hyperthyroidism.

CDR3 reads: CAWRVTGSGNTIYF. The sequence in DNA is TGTGCCTGGAGAGTGACCGGCTCTGGAAACACCATATATTTT. The chain is encoded by TRBV30 joined to TRBJ1-3, with an unclear D gene assignment. Based on the germline V gene (reference sequence), the CDR1 and CDR2 sequences are GTSNPN and SVGIG. The junction shows trimming of 3 bases on V and 0 bases on J, plus 9 bases between the germline ends. The CDR3 goes from the cysteine to the phenylalanine over 14 residues. CDR3 DNA only is kept here, 42 bases in frame from base 1.